This T cell receptor (beta chain) originates from a study of identical twins. Study observations and caveats: For zero-insertion analyses, partial confounding could come from invariant MAIT and iNKT cells. Abundant cord blood beta clonotypes carried fewer insertions; memory repertoires showed none. Cross-sectional statistical analysis, not tracking of the same donors, underpinned the conclusions.

In the case of this clonotype: What it binds is unknown.

CDR1 is SGHVS, CDR2 FNYEAQ, per germline. The CDR3 sequence is 15 residues long. The germline V and J ends were trimmed by 5 bases and 2 bases, with 15 bases remaining between them. A universal primer site was incorporated via template switching, and the cDNA contained unique molecular identifiers. TCRdb passed the 5' RACE reads through MiXCR, listing each CDR3 protein once. Counted here are 400,000 to 500,000 distinct CDR3 sequences, about 18% occurring once; the ten biggest clones make up 9.5% to 15%. The chain joins TRBV7-6 to TRBJ1-1; tentatively, D is TRBD1 (5 bases). The clonotype originates from a man aged 50-59 years in good health. The sequenced material came from naive T cells sorted from blood. The CDR3: CASSPLTGANTEAFF. CDR3 DNA sequence: TGTGCCAGCAGCCCCCTAACAGGCGCCAACACTGAAGCTTTCTTT.